Below, 5 T cell receptor beta chains from the same sample are listed, as sequenced in a study of type 1 regulatory T cells. Their antigens remain unidentified. Each CDR3 protein is one row after TCRdb ran MiXCR on the reads. The sample contains some 60,000 distinct CDR3 sequences, 62% of which appear only once. Material: cultured non-Tr1 T cells, either the whole culture or a sorted T cell fraction (not recorded which). The source of these receptors is a human donor in good health.

This chain uses TRBV20-1 with TRBJ2-7; D remains ambiguous. The V end lost 6 bases, the J end lost 2 bases, and 17 bases lay between the germline ends. The CDR3 length is 14 residues. Germline assignment: CDR1 DFQATT and CDR2 SNEGSKA (reference sequence). CDR3 in DNA: TGCAGTGCCAGAATCCATGGGCAGCCCTACGAGCAGTACTTC. Amino acid sequence: CSARIHGQPYEQYF.

This clonotype was seen only a few times. The chain combines TRBV20-1 with TRBJ2-1, with TRBD1 matching 7 bases. There are 14 residues in the CDR3. The junction had 9 bases not matched to a gene; V was cut back by 3 bases and J by 7 bases. Per the germline V gene, CDR1 is DFQATT and CDR2 is SNEGSKA (reference sequence). The CDR3 DNA reads TGCAGTGCTAGTGACTATGCCAGGGGGAATGAGCAGTTCTTC. Protein product: CSASDYARGNEQFF.

This chain connects TRBV27 to TRBJ2-1, with TRBD2 as a possible D gene (6 bases). CDR1 is MNHEY and CDR2 is SMNVEV in the germline V gene (reference sequence). The CDR3 length is 15 residues. V lost 5 bases, J lost 1 base, and 12 bases lay in between. The CDR3 reads CASSPLAYSYNEQFF. For the CDR3, the DNA is TGTGCCAGCAGTCCCCTAGCGTATTCCTACAATGAGCAGTTCTTC.

The chain combines TRBV2 with TRBJ1-2; D remains ambiguous. This CDR3 contains 11 residues. Germline V gene lookup returns CDR1 SNHLY and CDR2 FYNNEI. V was trimmed by 8 bases and J by 8 bases, leaving 12 bases between them. The CDR3 DNA is TGTGCCAGCGGCATGGACCGAGGCTACACCTTC. It is translated as CASGMDRGYTF.

This rearrangement joins TRBV5-1 to TRBJ2-2; D is unclear. The CDR3 extends over 17 amino acids. V was clipped by 1 base and J by 2 bases, with 15 bases between them. CDR1 is SGHRS, CDR2 YFSETQ, per germline. The DNA of the CDR3 is TGCGCCAGCAGCTTGCTGGCCGCCGATATAAACACCGGGGAGCTGTTTTTT. Protein product: CASSLLAADINTGELFF.